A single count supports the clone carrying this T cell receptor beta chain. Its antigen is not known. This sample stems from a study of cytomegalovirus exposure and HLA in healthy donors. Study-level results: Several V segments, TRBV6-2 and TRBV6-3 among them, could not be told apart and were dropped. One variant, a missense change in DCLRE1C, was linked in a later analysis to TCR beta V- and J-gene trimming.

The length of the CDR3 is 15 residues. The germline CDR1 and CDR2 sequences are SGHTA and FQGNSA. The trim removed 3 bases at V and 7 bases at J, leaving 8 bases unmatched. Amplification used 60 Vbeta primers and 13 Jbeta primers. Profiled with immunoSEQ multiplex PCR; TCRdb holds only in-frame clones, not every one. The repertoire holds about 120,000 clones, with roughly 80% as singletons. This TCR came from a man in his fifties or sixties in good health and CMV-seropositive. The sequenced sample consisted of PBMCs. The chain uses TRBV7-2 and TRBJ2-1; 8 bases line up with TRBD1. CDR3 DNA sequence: TGTGCCAGCAGCTTGACGGGACAGGTACCTAATGAGCAGTTCTTC. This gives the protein CASSLTGQVPNEQFF.